This record covers a single T cell receptor beta chain. This record belongs to a study of blood T cell repertoires in COVID-19. Study details: Researchers got acute and convalescent COVID-19 samples from the United States, Italy and Spain. PBMCs, B-cell-depleted T cells, or T cells were the source of the cDNA or gDNA that made up the material.

The CDR3 totals 17 residues. The ends lost 4 bases at V and 2 bases at J; junction bases unmatched: 7. CDR1 is SGHRS, CDR2 YFSETQ, per germline. In the original processing: Amplification of reference gene primers was used by the study to estimate nucleated cell counts. TCRdb's table, derived via immunoSEQ multiplex PCR, lists solely in-frame clones and lacks some. V and J calls and clone size are given by that table; D and trimming were obtained from the DNA. The data show around 80,000 clones, approximately 80% seen once. The sequencing input was peripheral blood. This clonotype originated in a human donor in a cohort sampled during active COVID-19. The chain couples TRBV5-1 to TRBJ2-7, with TRBD2 matching over 15 bases. The DNA for the CDR3 is TGCGCCAGCAGCAGGGGACTAGCGGGAGGCGACGCCTACGAGCAGTACTTC. Its translation is CASSRGLAGGDAYEQYF.